This paragraph covers one T cell receptor (beta chain) sequence. Its specificity is not known. The data were taken from a study of shared clonotypes between healthy human individuals. Study-wide points: The sharing of 4.5% to 5% of naive CD4 clonotypes was seen across a handful of donors. Naive subsets generally had larger estimated richness than memory subsets.

V lost 5 bases and J 7 bases, leaving 14 bases between the germline ends. The CDR3 has 13 residues. The germline V gene has CDR1 SGHNT and CDR2 YENEEA. The repertoire was sequenced with immunoSEQ multiplex PCR; TCRdb's copy has only in-frame clones and lacks some. Of some 1.1 million clones in the sample, 60% to 80% were seen once. The sample was memory CD4+ T cells from PBMCs. Described subset: CD45RA-negative fraction. This chain links TRBV11-3 with TRBJ2-5; weak D call: TRBD2 (6 bases). This receptor was identified in a man between 18 and 29 years old in good health. Some clones in this sample may be carry-over from other donors' samples. In nucleotides, the CDR3 is TGTGCCAGCAGCCTCGGAGGGGCGGGGACCCAGTACTTC. It codes for CASSLGGAGTQYF.